A single T cell receptor (beta chain) is shown here with its context. This entry comes from a study of T cell changes during pregnancy in multiple sclerosis. Germline V gene data show CDR1 as SGHRS and CDR2 as YFSETQ. The length of the CDR3 is 18 residues. Trimming removed 0 bases from V and 0 bases from J, with 13 bases in between. Here immunoSEQ multiplex PCR was the method, and the copy in TCRdb shows in-frame clones only, minus some. Among tens of thousands of clones, roughly 92% were seen once, and the ten largest hold around 2%. The sequencing here drew on peripheral blood, taken after pregnancy. The clonotype was recovered from a female donor with multiple sclerosis, enrolled in a pregnancy study. This chain joins TRBV5-1 and TRBJ2-6; D is possibly TRBD2 (5 bases). CDR3 sequence (DNA): TGCGCCAGCAGCTTGGTCCAGGCCACTAGCTCTGGGGCCAACGTCCTGACTTTC. Its translation: CASSLVQATSSGANVLTF.